There are a few counts of the clone carrying this TCR beta chain. Its antigen is currently unknown. Amplification used 60 Vbeta primers and 13 Jbeta primers. Measured with immunoSEQ multiplex PCR; TCRdb has only the in-frame clones, and not every one. The table lists about 200,000 clones, 70% to 90% of them singletons, with around 0.3% in the top ten. The sample comes from a study of cytomegalovirus exposure and HLA in healthy donors. As for the study in general: Researchers found that about four fifths of some 400 genotyped donors fell within the Caucasian-associated ancestry cluster.

Notes on the study in general: Accurate prediction of most subjects' HLA-A and HLA-B alleles from TCR beta sequences was reported. Across donors, presence/absence analyses took sequencing depth to be roughly uniform.

Nominally healthy donors were sampled, though unrecorded immune exposures were likely. This sequence originates from a woman aged 25-40 years in good health and CMV-seronegative. The sequencing sample was made of PBMCs.

CDR3 residues: CASTPRGLGDEQFF. The CDR3 DNA reads as TGTGCCAGTACCCCCAGGGGGCTTGGCGATGAGCAGTTCTTC. The V call is TRBV19, the J call TRBJ2-1, with 8 bases identical to TRBD1. V was pared by 7 bases and J by 8 bases, with 10 bases of the junction left unmatched. From germline, CDR1 is LNHDA and CDR2 SQIVND (reference sequence). CDR3 length equals 14 residues.